These T cell receptor beta chains were read from a single sample in a study of T cell responses to AZD1222 COVID-19 vaccine. Profiled with immunoSEQ multiplex PCR; TCRdb holds only in-frame clones, not every one. The sample carries roughly 150,000 clones, 89% recorded once. Sequenced here: peripheral blood, sampled on day 0 of AZD1222 vaccination. The receptor source for this set is an adult in good health. The CDR3 runs from the conserved cysteine through the conserved F or W. A D gene is named only where the DNA matches it firmly. For some rows the clone size is stated as once, few or many, or as a class when expanded; others skip it.

TRBJ1-1 | - | TRBV19 | - | CASSILEPNTEAFF | TGTGCCAGTAGTATTTTGGAACCGAACACTGAAGCTTTCTTT
TRBJ2-6 | - | TRBV2 | - | CASSAPTVSSGANVLTF | TGTGCCAGCAGTGCCCCAACGGTCTCCTCTGGGGCCAACGTCCTGACTTTC
TRBJ1-1 | TRBD1 | TRBV3-1/TRBV3-2 | - | CASSQVARRTGKTEAFF | TGTGCCAGCAGCCAAGTGGCCCGTCGGACAGGGAAAACTGAAGCTTTCTTT
TRBJ2-3 | TRBD1 | TRBV29-1 | - | CSVEARDRGINTQYF | TGCAGCGTTGAAGCCAGGGACAGGGGTATCAATACGCAGTATTTT
TRBJ1-3 | - | TRBV27 | - | CASSFGADGLIGNTIYF | TGTGCCAGCAGTTTTGGGGCTGACGGCTTAATAGGAAACACCATATATTTT
TRBJ1-1 | - | TRBV6-1 | - | CASSEAGRGLNTEAFF | TGTGCCAGCAGTGAAGCGGGCAGGGGACTGAACACTGAAGCTTTCTTT
TRBJ1-1 | TRBD1 | TRBV4-1 | - | CASSLGQGAPEAFF | TGCGCCAGCAGCCTCGGACAGGGGGCGCCTGAAGCTTTCTTT
TRBJ1-1 | - | TRBV6-5 | - | CASSFPGADTEAFF | TGTGCCAGCAGTTTCCCAGGGGCGGACACTGAAGCTTTCTTT
TRBJ2-5 | - | TRBV27 | once | CASSFGRARETQYF | TGTGCCAGCAGTTTCGGACGGGCAAGGGAGACCCAGTACTTC
TRBJ2-1 | TRBD1 | TRBV5-1 | - | CASSSKGGGSYNEQFF | TGCGCCAGCAGCTCGAAAGGGGGCGGATCCTACAATGAGCAGTTCTTC
TRBJ2-7 | TRBD1 | TRBV5-1 | - | CASRPPFTGVGSYEQYF | TGCGCCAGCAGACCCCCTTTCACAGGGGTCGGTTCCTACGAGCAGTACTTC
TRBJ2-7 | TRBD2 | TRBV30 | - | CAWTSGRNWYEQYF | TGTGCCTGGACTAGCGGGAGGAATTGGTACGAGCAGTACTTC
TRBJ2-5 | TRBD2 | TRBV2 | - | CASSEWVAGGYQETQYF | TGTGCCAGCAGTGAATGGGTAGCGGGGGGATACCAAGAGACCCAGTACTTC
TRBJ1-1 | - | TRBV7-9 | - | CASSPHALNTEAFF | TGTGCCAGCAGCCCACATGCCTTGAACACTGAAGCTTTCTTT
TRBJ2-7 | - | TRBV5-1 | few | CASSLVGSVEQYF | TGCGCCAGCAGCTTGGTAGGGTCCGTCGAGCAGTACTTC
TRBJ2-7 | TRBD1 | TRBV5-1 | once | CASSPWDRAYEQYF | TGCGCCAGCAGCCCCTGGGACAGGGCCTACGAGCAGTACTTC
TRBJ2-2 | TRBD2 | TRBV3-1/TRBV3-2 | many | CASTPRLAGGGNTGELFF | TGTGCCAGCACCCCACGGCTAGCGGGGGGCGGGAACACCGGGGAGCTGTTTTTT
TRBJ1-5 | - | TRBV27 | - | CASRSLADSNQPQHF | TGTGCCAGCAGATCCCTAGCGGACAGCAATCAGCCCCAGCATTTT
TRBJ2-4 | TRBD1 | TRBV19 | few | CASSPHAGTGGTKNIQYF | TGTGCCAGTAGTCCCCACGCCGGGACAGGGGGCACCAAAAACATTCAGTACTTC
TRBJ2-7 | - | TRBV13 | - | CASSPSLHEQYF | TGTGCCAGCAGCCCCTCGCTTCACGAGCAGTACTTC
TRBJ2-4 | - | TRBV18 | - | CASSPNLPTGAKNIQYF | TGTGCCAGCTCACCAAACCTACCAACAGGGGCCAAAAACATTCAGTACTTC
TRBJ2-1 | - | TRBV10-1 | - | CASSDQGGNEQFF | TGCGCCAGCAGTGATCAGGGGGGCAATGAGCAGTTCTTC
TRBJ1-1 | TRBD1 | TRBV6-4 | - | CASSAGTGGTEAFF | TGTGCCAGCAGTGCCGGGACAGGGGGCACTGAAGCTTTCTTT
TRBJ1-2 | - | TRBV27 | - | CASSLSGTGYGYTF | TGTGCCAGCAGTTTATCGGGGACGGGATATGGCTACACCTTC
TRBJ1-2 | TRBD1 | TRBV5-4 | many | CASSSRGQHLARNYGYTF | TGTGCCAGCAGCTCTCGGGGACAGCACCTAGCGAGAAACTATGGCTACACCTTC
TRBJ1-1 | - | TRBV25-1 | - | CASRQNNSPKGAFF | TGTGCCAGCAGACAAAACAACAGTCCTAAGGGAGCTTTCTTT
TRBJ2-3 | TRBD2 | TRBV3-1/TRBV3-2 | few | CASSRSGRGGTDTQYF | TGTGCCAGCAGTCGAAGCGGGAGAGGAGGCACAGATACGCAGTATTTT
TRBJ1-1 | - | TRBV27 | - | CASSLAGRYTEAFF | TGTGCCAGCAGTCTGGCAGGGCGGTACACTGAAGCTTTCTTT